The next 15 T cell receptor beta chains were all read from a single sample in a study of vaccination effects on CD4 cells after COVID-19 (dated by TCRdb to 2022 to 2024). The antigens for these receptors are not known. In the ViraFEST assay, PBMC were stimulated with viral peptide pools, and antigen-specific CD4+ T cell clonotypes were then identified by expansion using TCR sequencing. After approximately 11 days of culture, CD4+ T cells were isolated with the EasySep CD4+ T cell isolation kit. Two doses of either the BNT162b2 or the mRNA-1273 mRNA SARS-CoV-2 vaccine were administered to participants. Libraries were prepared through the immunoSEQ multiplex PCR assay. This immuneACCESS table, as held by TCRdb, lists in-frame sequences with V and J called but not all clones. Of the missing ones, under half trace to an unresolved V gene in checked studies; the others have no known cause. Here the sample has some 40,000 clones; approximately 84% occur a single time. The biggest ten clones account for under 2% of the sample.

Sequenced here: CD4+ T cells from PBMCs cultured with HCoV-NL63 spike peptides, sampled after COVID-19 vaccination. Per the publication, the cell subset or site label means: HCoV-NL63 spike overlapping peptide pool stimulation. Receptors were obtained from a human donor who received a COVID-19 vaccine. Some clones in this sample may be carry-over from other donors' samples.

This rearrangement joins TRBV4-1 to TRBJ2-2; D is perhaps TRBD2 (5 bases). Trimming took 8 bases from V and 2 from J, leaving 12 bases between them. There are 14 residues in the CDR3. CDR1 is MGHRA and CDR2 is YSYEKL in the germline V gene. The CDR3 region has the DNA TGCGCCAGCCGCCTGAGCGGTAACACCGGGGAGCTGTTTTTT. The encoded protein is CASRLSGNTGELFF.

The chain recombines TRBV6-6 with TRBJ2-5; D unclear. Germline loops: CDR1 MNHNY, CDR2 SVGAGI (reference sequence). The CDR3 covers 14 residues. Trimming removed 2 bases at V and 1 base at J, with 8 bases between. CDR3 DNA: TGTGCCAGCAGTTACGGACGGTTCCAAGAGACCCAGTACTTC. This codes for CASSYGRFQETQYF.

The rearrangement links TRBV10-2 to TRBJ2-7; no clear D. This CDR3 spans 12 amino acids. V was trimmed by 4 bases and J by 0 bases, leaving 4 bases between them. Germline V gives CDR1 WSHSY, CDR2 SAAADI. The CDR3 DNA is TGCGCCAGCAGTGCAAACTCCTACGAGCAGTACGTC. Amino acid sequence: CASSANSYEQYV.

V gene TRBV19 combines with J gene TRBJ1-5, with a weak D call TRBD1 (5 bases). CDR1 and CDR2 from the germline V gene are LNHDA and SQIVND (reference sequence). The CDR3 has 17 residues. Trimming left V 3 bases short and J 2 bases short, with 17 bases between. The CDR3 protein is CASSIGAGMTGNQPQHF. CDR3 in DNA: TGTGCCAGTAGTATCGGGGCAGGGATGACAGGCAATCAGCCCCAGCATTTT.

This clone came up once. V usage is TRBV7-8 and J usage is TRBJ2-1; 9 nucleotides line up with TRBD1. Germline assignment: CDR1 SGHVS and CDR2 FQNEAQ. J was trimmed by 6 bases and V by 4 bases; bases with no gene match: 13. The CDR3 is made up of 17 amino acids. The CDR3 DNA sequence: TGTGCCAGCAGCTCCTCGGTGGGGACAGGGTTGCTCAATGAGCAGTTCTTC. This codes for CASSSSVGTGLLNEQFF.

This clone was counted once. The chain uses TRBV5-1 and TRBJ1-1, with a tentative D call TRBD1 (5 bases). V was clipped by 4 bases and J by 2 bases, with 9 bases between them. Germline lookup yields CDR1 SGHRS and CDR2 YFSETQ. The length of the CDR3 is 13 residues. CDR3 loop: CASSVRVNTEAFF. DNA for the CDR3: TGCGCCAGCAGCGTCAGGGTTAACACTGAAGCTTTCTTT.

This clone was seen just once. This chain joins TRBV5-1 and TRBJ1-2; D may be TRBD1 (5 bases). Trimming shortened V by 4 bases and J by 4 bases, and 8 bases separated the two germline ends. Germline values: CDR1 SGHRS, CDR2 YFSETQ. The CDR3 loop spans 12 amino acids. This chain's CDR3 is CASSLDSYGYTF. In DNA form, the CDR3 reads TGCGCCAGCAGCCTAGACAGCTATGGCTACACCTTC.

The gene calls are TRBV7-9 and TRBJ1-1, with 7 bases fitting TRBD1. Losses at the gene ends were 3 bases for V and 5 bases for J; bases not matched to a gene: 6. This CDR3 is 14 amino acids long. Germline CDR1 reads SEHNR; CDR2 reads FQNEAQ (reference sequence). The CDR3 loop is CASSFSQTGTEAFF. The CDR3 DNA follows: TGTGCCAGCAGCTTCAGCCAGACAGGGACTGAAGCTTTCTTT.

The table lists this clone with a count of one. This chain links TRBV29-1 with TRBJ2-5; TRBD2 matches 9 bases. Germline loops: CDR1 SQVTM, CDR2 ANQGSEA. The CDR3 covers 16 residues. Trimming at V came to 1 base and at J to 5 bases, leaving 11 bases not matched to a gene. In DNA, the CDR3 is TGCAGCGTTGAAGGTTTCGTCGGGACTAGCTACGAGACCCAGTACTTC. Translating it yields CSVEGFVGTSYETQYF. The entire variable domain, with the rest obtained from reference TRBV29-1 and TRBJ2-5, is as follows: SAVISQKPSRDICQRGTSLTIQCQVDSQVTMMFWYRQQPGQSLTLIATANQGSEATYESGFVIDKFPISRPNLTFSTLTVSNMSPEDSSIYLCSVEGFVGTSYETQYFGPGTRLLVL.

V and J are TRBV7-2 and TRBJ1-4; D is undetermined. CDR1 SGHTA and CDR2 FQGNSA come from the germline V gene. Trimming cost V 1 base and J 3 bases, with 9 bases left between them. CDR3 length equals 15 residues. CDR3 bases: TGTGCCAGCAGCTTAGGTACAGTAGCTAATGAAAAACTGTTTTTT. It translates to CASSLGTVANEKLFF.

Of note for this clone: The junction shows a germline mismatch at one end, possibly a read error. In nucleotides, the CDR3 is TGTGCCAGCAGCCTAACCGGGACAGGGGGAGATACGCAGTATTTT. Translated: CASSLTGTGGDTQYF. V usage is TRBV7-3 and J usage is TRBJ2-3; 11 bases are shared with TRBD1. CDR3 size: 15 residues. The germline gives CDR1 SGHTA, CDR2 FQGTGA.

The gene calls are TRBV5-1 and TRBJ1-6; D may be TRBD1 (5 bases). V lost 4 bases and J lost 7, with 12 bases in between. The length of the CDR3 is 14 residues. CDR1 is SGHRS, CDR2 YFSETQ, per germline. DNA of the CDR3: TGCGCCAGCAGCCCGGAGGCAGGGAATTCACCCCTCCACTTT. Its translation: CASSPEAGNSPLHF.

This chain's CDR3 is CASSDRQGDEKLFF. CDR3 nucleotide sequence: TGTGCCAGCAGCGACCGACAGGGGGATGAAAAACTGTTTTTT. V usage is TRBV7-9 and J usage is TRBJ1-4; 9 positions match TRBD1. With V trimmed by 5 bases and J by 6 bases, 4 bases remained unmatched. CDR1 and CDR2 from the germline V gene are SEHNR and FQNEAQ (reference sequence). This CDR3 region has 14 residues.

V usage is TRBV7-2 and J usage is TRBJ2-3; D is uncertain. Trimming cost V 5 bases and J 2 bases, with 8 bases left between them. The CDR3 totals 13 residues. Germline V gives CDR1 SGHTA, CDR2 FQGNSA. CDR3 DNA sequence: TGTGCCAGCAGCCGACGTGACACAGATACGCAGTATTTT. Encoded protein: CASSRRDTDTQYF.

The chain couples TRBV7-8 to TRBJ1-6; TRBD1 matches 7 bases. Germline CDR1 SGHVS, CDR2 FQNEAQ. V shed 5 bases, J shed 10 bases, and the junction held 5 bases outside the gene matches. There are 13 residues in the CDR3. CDR3 region: CASSTTGDSPLHF. The CDR3 DNA reads TGTGCCAGCAGCACCACAGGGGACTCACCCCTCCACTTT.